This T cell receptor beta chain originates from a study of blood T cells in healthy people across ages. Study-wide context: About one barcoded TCR beta cDNA was captured per two T cells.

Together with a sample-barcoded 5' primer, a J-beta primer mix was included in a second PCR lasting about 6 to 11 cycles. Tags on each cDNA molecule came from a template-switch adaptor with 12 random nucleotides. TCRdb recomputed calls from the 5' RACE reads with MiXCR, one row per CDR3 protein. Among roughly 680,000 distinct CDR3 sequences listed, under 25% were seen once. Germline assignment: CDR1 MNHEY and CDR2 SVGEGT. This CDR3 region has 17 residues. Trimming took off 2 bases at V and 0 bases at J, with 14 bases between the two ends. In its sample, this clonotype was seen a few times. Healthy Caucasian individuals from Russia aged 6 to 90 served as donors. The authors extracted at least 6 micrograms of total RNA per sample.

Sequences were obtained from blood. The TCR was taken from a man in his 70s in good health. This chain links TRBV6-2 or TRBV6-3 with TRBJ2-4; D is ambiguous. This CDR3 is CASSYPNANRAKNIQYF. In DNA form, the CDR3 reads TGTGCCAGCAGTTACCCAAATGCCAACAGAGCCAAAAACATTCAGTACTTC.